The 7 T cell receptor beta chains reported below all come from one sample, sequenced in a study of cytomegalovirus exposure and HLA in healthy donors. Researchers ran the PCR with 60 Vbeta and 13 Jbeta primers. Only in-frame clones appear in the TCRdb table, and some are missing; sequencing was by immunoSEQ multiplex PCR. The sample includes around 150,000 clones, roughly 77% of them seen just once. The source material was PBMCs. The receptors were sampled from a male donor in good health and CMV-seronegative.

Only one count was recorded for this clone. The chain combines TRBV5-4 with TRBJ2-1; 9 bases agree with TRBD2. The length of the CDR3 is 16 residues. Germline-derived CDR1 and CDR2 are SGHNT and YYREEE (reference sequence). Trimming removed 0 bases from V and 0 bases from J; junction bases left unmatched: 1. CDR3 loop: CASSLGLAVSYNEQFF. The CDR3 region has the DNA TGTGCCAGCAGCTTGGGACTAGCGGTCTCCTACAATGAGCAGTTCTTC. The full variable domain, with the rest looked up from reference TRBV5-4 and TRBJ2-1, is ETGVTQSPTHLIKTRGQQVTLRCSSQSGHNTVSWYQQALGQGPQFIFQYYREEENGRGNFPPRFSGLQFPNYSSELNVNALELDDSALYLCASSLGLAVSYNEQFFGPGTRLTVL.

The rearrangement uses TRBV28 and TRBJ1-1; tentatively, D is TRBD1 (6 bases). The germline V gene encodes CDR1 MDHEN and CDR2 SYDVKM. The CDR3 is 13 residues long. Trimming pared 5 bases from V and 9 bases from J, leaving 16 bases between. The CDR3 DNA follows: TGTGCCAGCAGTCTCCGGACAGAAGGAAAAGCTTTCTTT. It is translated as CASSLRTEGKAFF.

This clone was detected only once. The V gene is TRBV9, the J gene TRBJ2-3, with a possible D match to TRBD2 (7 bases). CDR1 is SGDLS, CDR2 YYNGEE, per germline. V dropped 0 bases and J dropped 3 bases, with 14 bases sitting between them. The CDR3 contains 16 residues. The CDR3 coding sequence is TGTGCCAGCAGCGTAGTCGGGGGGCTTAAAACAGATACGCAGTATTTT. Translating it yields CASSVVGGLKTDTQYF.

This clone was counted a single time. J is TRBJ2-1 and V is TRBV27; D uncertain. Germline assignment: CDR1 MNHEY and CDR2 SMNVEV (reference sequence). V dropped 6 bases and J dropped 0 bases, with 15 bases sitting between them. The CDR3 extends over 16 amino acids. The CDR3 nucleotides read TGTGCCAGCAGGTCTAGGTGGCGGAACTCCTACAATGAGCAGTTCTTC. Protein: CASRSRWRNSYNEQFF.

The chain joins TRBV9 to TRBJ2-1, with 15 positions matching TRBD2. Germline V gene data show CDR1 as SGDLS and CDR2 as YYNGEE. Trimming removed 8 bases from V and 8 bases from J; junction bases left unmatched: 5. The CDR3 runs 14 residues. Here the CDR3 reads CASGTSGRTYEQFF. The CDR3 bases are TGTGCCAGTGGGACTAGCGGGAGGACCTATGAGCAGTTCTTC.

The chain uses TRBV4-2 and TRBJ2-3; 13 bases are shared with TRBD2. Germline assignment: CDR1 LGHNA and CDR2 YNFKEQ. V dropped 4 bases and J dropped 4; count of bases not matched to a gene: 11. The CDR3 contains 18 residues. The CDR3 sequence is CASSPQLAGGFVSDTQYF. CDR3 sequence (DNA): TGTGCCAGCAGCCCCCAACTAGCGGGGGGGTTCGTGTCAGATACGCAGTATTTT.

Here the CDR3 reads CSVFQRGGWSSYNEQFF. As DNA, the CDR3 is TGCAGCGTTTTTCAGCGGGGGGGCTGGAGCTCCTACAATGAGCAGTTCTTC. V is TRBV29-1 and J is TRBJ2-1; 10 bases align to TRBD2. Germline lookup yields CDR1 SQVTM and CDR2 ANQGSEA. The J segment lost 0 bases and the V segment lost 5 bases, leaving 10 bases of the junction unmatched. The CDR3 is made up of 17 amino acids.